Sequencing of this T cell receptor (beta chain) was carried out in a study of PD-L1 blockade in urothelial cancer (TCRdb year 2017). Regarding the complete study: All patients started therapy in about 2014 and received atezolizumab 1,200 mg intravenously every 3 weeks. About 90% of the 29 patients were males with bladder-origin urothelial cancer, and 18 of 29 reported a prior smoking history. Patients had an ECOG performance status of 0 or 1 and had received between 0 and 3 prior chemotherapy regimens. Blood samples were analyzed at 3 weeks after treatment start (second dose) and at 6 weeks after treatment start. A median of about 150,000 T cells and roughly 80,000 unique TCRs was obtained from blood samples, and a median clonality of about 0.08 was observed. The study, an exploratory multi-omic analysis, examined somatic, immune and clinical correlates of response to PD-L1 blockade with atezolizumab in urothelial cancer. Pretreatment tumor samples and matched peripheral blood, collected serially before and after atezolizumab treatment, underwent TCR sequencing. Durable clinical benefit meant progression-free survival longer than 6 months, and TCR features were also tested against progression-free and overall survival. In the same patients, whole exome sequencing and RNA sequencing of pretreatment tumors were performed in addition to TCR sequencing. Durable clinical benefit was achieved by nine patients but not by the remaining 20. Under 30 patients had pretreatment blood TCR-seq, some 25 had at least one posttreatment blood collection, and some 25 had tumor TCR-seq. Beyond this particular receptor, the publication reports: Because the sample size was small (n ≈ 29) and many of the analyses were exploratory, the results are meant to be hypothesis-generating. A pretreatment peripheral blood TCR clonality below the median was linked to improved progression-free and overall survival. Among patients with durable benefit, tumor-associated TCR clones showed greater expansion in peripheral blood 3 weeks after treatment started (n ≈ 20, p = 0.022).

As concerns this clone: Its antigen target is currently unknown. Within one base of it there is no much larger clone, and no base qualities were kept.

To estimate absolute template abundance from read counts, synthetic TCR analog templates were spiked into each PCR. Using the immunoSEQ assay, TCRbeta CDR3 regions were amplified from genomic DNA with bias-controlled V and J gene primers. Sequencing of rearranged TCRbeta segments was done at approximately 20X coverage. Concerning the study's data processing: Clustering was used to correct sequencing errors, and CDR3s were annotated against IMGT to assign V, D and J genes. Only productive TCRbeta rearrangements were used in downstream analyses, excluding out-of-frame or stop-codon sequences. Clonality was calculated as one minus the Shannon entropy normalized by the log of the number of unique productive sequences. Clones differing between time points or between blood and tumor were identified using Fisher's exact test with Benjamini-Hochberg correction, with an adjusted p below 0.01 applied as the threshold. TCRdb obtained this table from immuneACCESS and retained in-frame rearrangements with V and J assigned. These tables miss some clones; where compared with another copy, unresolved V genes account for less than half of the shortfall, and the remainder is unexplained. Clone size and V and J calls were adopted from that table, with D and trimming inferred from the DNA. In this sample the table shows 65,000 to 90,000 clones, around 83% of which occur a single time. In total, the top ten clones hold roughly 8.3% of the sample.

According to the study, the label for this sample's time point signals: pretreatment peripheral blood. A cohort of approximately 31 patients with locally advanced or metastatic urothelial carcinoma, treated at Memorial Sloan Kettering on a trial protocol, was included. Peripheral blood mononuclear cells were collected from each patient pretreatment and during treatment, giving between 1 and 8 total time points per patient. The Qiagen DNeasy Blood extraction kit was used to purify genomic DNA from total PBMCs and tumor samples. Collected pretreatment and during treatment, PBMCs were isolated and stored as previously described. V lost 6 bases and J lost 4 bases, and the count of bases not matched to a germline gene is 9. In the germline V gene (reference sequence), CDR1 corresponds to MNHEY and CDR2 to SMNVEV. The CDR3, from cysteine to phenylalanine, totals 16 residues. Only CDR3 DNA remains: 48 bases, in frame from the first base.

Recombination linked TRBV27 to TRBJ1-6, with TRBD1 matching 7 junction bases. The sample was PBMCs, taken around atezolizumab (anti-PD-L1) treatment. The receptor was isolated from a woman between 65 and 79 years old with urothelial cancer. At the DNA level, the sequence is TGTGCCAGCAGCCCCTCCGGGACAGCATATAATTCACCCCTCCACTTT. It specifies CASSPSGTAYNSPLHF.